This T cell receptor beta chain was captured by sequencing in a study of cytomegalovirus exposure and HLA in healthy donors. Study results and limitations: TCR beta chains numbering about 160 were designated cytomegalovirus-associated. The productive fraction for most TCR beta V segments was about 90% or about 30% in an earlier analysis.

PCR was performed using 60 Vbeta and 13 Jbeta primers. Clones were sequenced by immunoSEQ multiplex PCR, and TCRdb holds only the in-frame ones, with some missing. Of about 64,000 clones in the sample, roughly 80% were seen once. A word on this clone: Antigen: not known.

Material: PBMCs. This clonotype originated in a male donor in good health and CMV-seropositive.

Here the CDR3 DNA reads TGTGCCATCAGTGAGTTGCCGGTAGATGAGCAGTTCTTC. Translating it yields CAISELPVDEQFF. The V and J genes are TRBV10-3 and TRBJ2-1; D gene ambiguous. The germline CDR1 and CDR2 sequences are ENHRY and SYGVKD. The V end lost 1 base, the J end lost 8 bases, and 9 bases lay between the germline ends. The CDR3 contains 13 residues.